In this sample, the clone carrying this T cell receptor (beta chain) turned up many times. The time point is: before trial treatment. Treatment of the donors consisted of nivolumab and ipilimumab (plus aspirin, low-dose cyclophosphamide and low-dose radiotherapy). These data belong to a study of low-dose radiotherapy and immunotherapy resistance in tumors. Study details: Daily intake of oral aspirin 300 mg by patients lasted four cycles and began on cycle 1 day 1.

Covering alpha and beta chains, TRAV- and TRBV-specific primers were used for the first-strand cDNA. Both a constant-region primer and a V-primer adapter served to amplify TCRs across roughly 22 PCR cycles. TCRdb re-analysed the reads in MiXCR, keeping a single row per CDR3 protein. The sample has 64,000 or so distinct CDR3 sequences; more than 20% are singletons. V gave up 8 bases and J gave up 1 base, with 14 bases separating them. The CDR3 contains 14 residues. The V gene's germline CDR1 is SEHNR and CDR2 FQNEAQ (reference sequence). This TCR was sampled from a male donor with rectosigmoid adenocarcinoma. The chain links TRBV7-9 to TRBJ1-1; weak D call: TRBD1 (6 bases). Sequences were derived from PBMCs, sampled before treatment. The CDR3 DNA follows: TGTGCCAGCCTTAAGGACAGTTGGAACACTGAAGCTTTCTTT. This sequence encodes CASLKDSWNTEAFF. The entire variable domain, with the rest obtained from reference TRBV7-9 and TRBJ1-1, is as follows: DTGVSQNPRHKITKRGQNVTFRCDPISEHNRLYWYRQTLGQGPEFLTYFQNEAQLEKSRLLSDRFSAERPKGSFSTLEIQRTEQGDSAMYLCASLKDSWNTEAFFGQGTRLTVV.